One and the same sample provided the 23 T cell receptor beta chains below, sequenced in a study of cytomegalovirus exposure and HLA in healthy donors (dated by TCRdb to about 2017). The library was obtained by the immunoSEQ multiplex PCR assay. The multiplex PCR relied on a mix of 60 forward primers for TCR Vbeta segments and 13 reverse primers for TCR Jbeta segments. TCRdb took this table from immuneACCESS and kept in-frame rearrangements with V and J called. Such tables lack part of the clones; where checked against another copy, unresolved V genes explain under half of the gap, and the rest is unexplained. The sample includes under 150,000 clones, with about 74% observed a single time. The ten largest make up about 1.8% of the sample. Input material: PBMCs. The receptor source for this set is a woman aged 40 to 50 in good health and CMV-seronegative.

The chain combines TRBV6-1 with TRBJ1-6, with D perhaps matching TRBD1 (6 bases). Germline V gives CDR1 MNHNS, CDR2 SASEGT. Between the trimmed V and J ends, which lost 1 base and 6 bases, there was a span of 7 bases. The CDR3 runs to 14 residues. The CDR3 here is CASSEEDSNSPLHF. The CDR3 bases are TGTGCCAGCAGTGAAGAGGACAGTAATTCACCCCTCCACTTT.

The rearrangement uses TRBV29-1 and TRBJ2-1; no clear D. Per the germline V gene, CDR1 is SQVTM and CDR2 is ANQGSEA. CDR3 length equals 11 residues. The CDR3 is CTHGGINEQFF. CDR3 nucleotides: TGCACCCACGGCGGCATAAACGAGCAGTTCTTC.

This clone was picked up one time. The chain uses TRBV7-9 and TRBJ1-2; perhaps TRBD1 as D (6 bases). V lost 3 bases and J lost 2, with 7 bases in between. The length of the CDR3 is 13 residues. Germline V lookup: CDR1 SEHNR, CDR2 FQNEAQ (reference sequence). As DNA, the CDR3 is TGTGCCAGCAGCTTCGGACAGAACTATGGCTACACCTTC. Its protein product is CASSFGQNYGYTF.

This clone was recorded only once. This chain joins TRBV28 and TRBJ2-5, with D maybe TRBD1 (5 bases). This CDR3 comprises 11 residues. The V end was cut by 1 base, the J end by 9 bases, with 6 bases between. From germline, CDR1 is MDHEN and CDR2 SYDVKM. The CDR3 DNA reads TGTGCCAGCAGTTTATCAGGGTCCCAGTACTTC. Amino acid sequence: CASSLSGSQYF.

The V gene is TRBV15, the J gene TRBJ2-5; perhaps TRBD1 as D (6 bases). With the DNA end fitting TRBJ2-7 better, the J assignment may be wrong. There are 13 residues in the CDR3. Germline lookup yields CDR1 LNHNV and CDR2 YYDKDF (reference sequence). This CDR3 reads CATRGAGNYEQYF. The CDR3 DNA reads TGTGCCACCAGGGGGGCTGGGAACTACGAGCAGTACTTC.

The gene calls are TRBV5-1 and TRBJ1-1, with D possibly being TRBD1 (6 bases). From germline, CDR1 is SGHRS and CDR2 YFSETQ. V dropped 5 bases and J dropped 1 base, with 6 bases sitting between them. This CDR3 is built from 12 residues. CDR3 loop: CASRGGNTEAFF. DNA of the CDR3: TGCGCCAGCAGAGGGGGGAACACTGAAGCTTTCTTT.

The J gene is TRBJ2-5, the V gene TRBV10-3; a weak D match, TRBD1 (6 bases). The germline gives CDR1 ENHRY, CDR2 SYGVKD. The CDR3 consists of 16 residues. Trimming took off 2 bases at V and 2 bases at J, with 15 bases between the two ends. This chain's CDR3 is CAISEVLGGIQETQYF. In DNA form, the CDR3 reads TGTGCCATCAGTGAGGTGTTAGGGGGTATACAAGAGACCCAGTACTTC.

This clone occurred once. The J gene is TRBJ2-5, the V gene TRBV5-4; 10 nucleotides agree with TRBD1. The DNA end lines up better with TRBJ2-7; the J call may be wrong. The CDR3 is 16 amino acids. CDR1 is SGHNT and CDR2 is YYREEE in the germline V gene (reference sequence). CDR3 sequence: CASSYAGTGVFNEQYF. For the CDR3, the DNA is TGTGCCAGCAGCTATGCCGGGACAGGGGTCTTCAACGAGCAGTACTTC.

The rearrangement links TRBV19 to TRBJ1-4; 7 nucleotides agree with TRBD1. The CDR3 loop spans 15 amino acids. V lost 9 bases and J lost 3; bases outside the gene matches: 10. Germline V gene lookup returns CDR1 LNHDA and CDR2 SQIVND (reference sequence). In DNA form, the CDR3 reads TGTGCCAGCGAATTCGGAGGGGGCCCTAATGAAAAACTGTTTTTT. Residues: CASEFGGGPNEKLFF.

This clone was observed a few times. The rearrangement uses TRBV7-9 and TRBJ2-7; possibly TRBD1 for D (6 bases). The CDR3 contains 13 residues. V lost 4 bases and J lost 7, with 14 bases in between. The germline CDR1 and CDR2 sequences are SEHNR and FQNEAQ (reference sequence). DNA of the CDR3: TGTGCCAGCAGCTCCAGGGGTTCAGGGGAGCAGTACTTC. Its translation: CASSSRGSGEQYF.

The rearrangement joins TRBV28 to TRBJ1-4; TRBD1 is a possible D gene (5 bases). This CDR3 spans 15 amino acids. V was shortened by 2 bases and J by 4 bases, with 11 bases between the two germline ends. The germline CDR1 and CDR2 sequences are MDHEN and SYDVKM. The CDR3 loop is CASSLPTDLNEKLFF. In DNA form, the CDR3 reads TGTGCCAGCAGTTTACCGACAGACCTTAATGAAAAACTGTTTTTT.

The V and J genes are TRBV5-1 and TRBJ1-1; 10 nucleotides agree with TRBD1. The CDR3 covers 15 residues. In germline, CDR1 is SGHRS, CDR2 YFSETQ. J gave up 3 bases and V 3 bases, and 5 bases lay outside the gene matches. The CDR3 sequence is CASSYRQGADTEAFF. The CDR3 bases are TGCGCCAGCAGCTATCGACAGGGGGCGGACACTGAAGCTTTCTTT.

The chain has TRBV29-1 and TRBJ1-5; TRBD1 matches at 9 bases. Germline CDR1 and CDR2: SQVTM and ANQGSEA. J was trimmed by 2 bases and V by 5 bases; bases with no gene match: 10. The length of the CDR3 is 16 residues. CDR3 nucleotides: TGCAGCGTTATCCTACAGGGGGCTGGGGGCAATCAGCCCCAGCATTTT. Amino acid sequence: CSVILQGAGGNQPQHF.

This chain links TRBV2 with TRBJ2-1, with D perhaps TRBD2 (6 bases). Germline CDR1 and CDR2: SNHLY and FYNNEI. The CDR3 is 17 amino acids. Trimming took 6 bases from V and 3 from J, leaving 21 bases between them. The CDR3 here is CASRETLGTAGYNEQFF. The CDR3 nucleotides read TGTGCCAGCAGGGAGACACTTGGGACTGCGGGCTACAATGAGCAGTTCTTC.

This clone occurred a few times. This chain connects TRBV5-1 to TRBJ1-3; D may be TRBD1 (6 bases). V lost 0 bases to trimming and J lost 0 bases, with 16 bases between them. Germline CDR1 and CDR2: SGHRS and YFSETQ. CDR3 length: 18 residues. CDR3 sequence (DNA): TGCGCCAGCAGCTTGGAAGGAGTGACAGGTACCTCTGGAAACACCATATATTTT. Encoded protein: CASSLEGVTGTSGNTIYF.

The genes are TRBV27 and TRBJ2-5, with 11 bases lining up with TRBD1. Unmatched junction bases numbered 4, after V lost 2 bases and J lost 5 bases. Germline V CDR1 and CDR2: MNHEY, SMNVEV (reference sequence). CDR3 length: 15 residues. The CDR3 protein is CASSLGQGAWETQYF. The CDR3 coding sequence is TGTGCCAGCAGTTTAGGACAGGGGGCTTGGGAGACCCAGTACTTC.

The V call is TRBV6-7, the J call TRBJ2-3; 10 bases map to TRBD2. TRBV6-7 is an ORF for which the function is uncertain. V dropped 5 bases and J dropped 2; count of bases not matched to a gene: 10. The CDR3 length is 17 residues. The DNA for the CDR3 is TGTGCCAGCAGTCTAGCGGGGGCCCGGACCCACACAGATACGCAGTATTTT. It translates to CASSLAGARTHTDTQYF.

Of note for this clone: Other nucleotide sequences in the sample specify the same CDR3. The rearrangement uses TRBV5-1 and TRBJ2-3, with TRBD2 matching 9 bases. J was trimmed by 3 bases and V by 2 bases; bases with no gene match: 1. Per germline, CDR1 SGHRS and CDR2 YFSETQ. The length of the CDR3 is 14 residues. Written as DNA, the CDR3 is TGCGCCAGCAGCTTTAGCGGGGGTACAGATACGCAGTATTTT. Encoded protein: CASSFSGGTDTQYF.

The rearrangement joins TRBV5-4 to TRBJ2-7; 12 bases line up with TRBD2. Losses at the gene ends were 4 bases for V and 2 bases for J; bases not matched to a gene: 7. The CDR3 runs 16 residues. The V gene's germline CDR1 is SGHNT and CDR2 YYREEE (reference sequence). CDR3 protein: CASSPGLAGSTYEQYF. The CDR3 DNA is TGTGCCAGCAGCCCGGGACTAGCGGGTTCCACCTACGAGCAGTACTTC.

The DNA for the CDR3 is TGCGCCAGCAGCTTGCTGGGACTAGCGAACAGAGGAAATGAGCAGTTCTTC. Its protein product is CASSLLGLANRGNEQFF. The chain joins TRBV5-1 to TRBJ2-1; 10 nucleotides match TRBD2. The V gene's germline CDR1 is SGHRS and CDR2 YFSETQ. This CDR3 has 17 residues. Unmatched junction bases numbered 11, after V lost 1 base and J lost 7 bases.

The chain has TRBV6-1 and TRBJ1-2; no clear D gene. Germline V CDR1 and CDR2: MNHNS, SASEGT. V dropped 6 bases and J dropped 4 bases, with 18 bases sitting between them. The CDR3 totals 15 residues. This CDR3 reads CASSPQTETGYGYTF. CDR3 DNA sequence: TGTGCCAGCAGCCCCCAGACCGAAACGGGCTATGGCTACACCTTC.

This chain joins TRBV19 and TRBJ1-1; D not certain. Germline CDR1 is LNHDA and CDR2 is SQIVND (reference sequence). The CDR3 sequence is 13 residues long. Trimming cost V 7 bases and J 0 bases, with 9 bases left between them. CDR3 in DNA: TGTGCCAGTAACTGGCGGGTGAACACTGAAGCTTTCTTT. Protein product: CASNWRVNTEAFF.

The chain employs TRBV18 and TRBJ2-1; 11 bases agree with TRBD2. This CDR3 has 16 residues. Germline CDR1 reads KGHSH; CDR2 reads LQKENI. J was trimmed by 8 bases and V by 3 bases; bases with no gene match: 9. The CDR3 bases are TGTGCCAGCTCACCCTTTAGCGGGAGGGCCGGGGATGAGCAGTTCTTC. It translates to CASSPFSGRAGDEQFF.